This T cell receptor (beta chain) was sequenced for a study of T-cell reconstitution after alpha-beta-depleted transplantation in children. Broader study findings: A year post-transplant, T-cell counts and diversity derived mostly from newly produced T cells.

As it was prepared, the TCRbeta library received unique molecular identifiers. Each CDR3 protein is one row after TCRdb ran MiXCR on the PCR reads. In the table there are about 580,000 distinct CDR3 sequences, more than 20% of which are singletons. The CDR3 has 11 residues. V was cut by 5 bases and J by 7 bases, with 6 bases left in between. CDR1 is SGHTA and CDR2 is FQGNSA in the germline V gene. This clonotype appeared many times. Its antigen is still unknown. The clonotype was recovered from a boy younger than two who had a stem cell transplant for acute myeloid leukemia, so the T cells may come from the graft donor. The sequences come from PBMCs, mostly from graft donor cells, collected 360 days after TCRalphabeta/CD19-depleted stem cell transplant. This chain links TRBV7-2 with TRBJ2-4; no firm D call. The CDR3 loop is CASSVGNIQYF. The CDR3 nucleotides are TGTGCCAGCAGCGTCGGTAACATTCAGTACTTC.